This record looks at one TCR beta chain sequence and its context. Its antigen remains unidentified. The data derive from a study of T-cell reconstitution after alpha-beta-depleted transplantation in children. Study conclusions and caveats: After one year, T-cell counts and TCRbeta diversity mostly came from new T cells.

V was clipped by 3 bases and J by 5 bases, with 12 bases between them. The length of the CDR3 is 14 residues. Germline V gene lookup returns CDR1 SGHNT and CDR2 YENEEA. TCRbeta library preparation incorporated unique molecular identifiers. TCRdb recomputed calls from the PCR reads with MiXCR, one row per CDR3 protein. The sample carries 600,000 to 700,000 distinct CDR3 sequences, around 12% recorded once. This TCR was recovered from a girl aged 2 to 10 with congenital amegakaryocytic thrombocytopenia, due to receive a stem cell transplant. This rearrangement joins TRBV11-3 to TRBJ2-3, with D uncertain. This specimen consisted of PBMCs, obtained before TCRalphabeta/CD19-depleted stem cell transplant. The CDR3 nucleotides are TGTGCCAGCAGCTTGAGGAGAGGTGGAGATACGCAGTATTTT. Translation gives CASSLRRGGDTQYF.